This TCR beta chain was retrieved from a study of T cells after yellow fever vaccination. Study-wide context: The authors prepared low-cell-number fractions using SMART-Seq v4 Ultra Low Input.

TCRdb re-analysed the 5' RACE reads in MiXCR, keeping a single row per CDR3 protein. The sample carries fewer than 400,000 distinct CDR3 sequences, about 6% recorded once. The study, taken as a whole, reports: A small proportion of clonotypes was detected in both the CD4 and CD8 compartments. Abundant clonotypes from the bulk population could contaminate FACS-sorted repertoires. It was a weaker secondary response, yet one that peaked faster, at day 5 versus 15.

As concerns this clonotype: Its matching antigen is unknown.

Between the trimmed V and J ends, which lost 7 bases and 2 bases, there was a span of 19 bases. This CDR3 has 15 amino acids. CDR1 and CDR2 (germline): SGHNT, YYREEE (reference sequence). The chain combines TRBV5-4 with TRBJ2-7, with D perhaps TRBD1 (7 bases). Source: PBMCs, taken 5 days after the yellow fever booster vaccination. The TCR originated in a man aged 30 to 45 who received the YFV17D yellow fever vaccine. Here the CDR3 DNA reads TGTGCCAGCCGCAAAGGGGGCGGAGGGCCCTACGAGCAGTACTTC. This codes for CASRKGGGGPYEQYF.